This T cell receptor beta chain was sequenced in a study of blood T cell repertoires in COVID-19. Overall study context: Acute and convalescent COVID-19 samples came from the United States, Italy and Spain. Sources were T cells, B-cell-depleted T cells, or PBMCs; the material itself was cDNA or gDNA.

Some clones are missing from TCRdb's copy, which holds only in-frame ones; the method was immunoSEQ multiplex PCR. The table includes approximately 100,000 clones, 85% to 90% detected once. Germline CDR1 MNHNY, CDR2 SVGAGI (reference sequence). The CDR3 is 15 residues long. Trimming removed 0 bases at V and 2 bases at J, with 9 bases between. The chain recombines TRBV6-6 with TRBJ2-3, with TRBD2 as a possible D gene (6 bases). The sequencing sample was made of peripheral blood. This TCR came from a woman aged 80 or over with acute or convalescent COVID-19. The CDR3 spells CASSYSLASTDTQYF. The CDR3 DNA reads TGTGCCAGCAGTTACTCACTAGCTTCCACAGATACGCAGTATTTT.